This entry lists 4 T cell receptor beta chains sequenced from one sample in a study of Ad26.COV2.S vaccination and SARS-CoV-2 variants. The assay was immunoSEQ multiplex PCR, and TCRdb's table has in-frame clones only and misses some. The repertoire has roughly 380,000 clones, around 90% of them found once; the top ten carry more than 3%. Treatment indicated: around 19 received Ad26.COV2.S at low or high dose, single or two shots; roughly five received placebo; per-sample allocation not given. At day 63 after the first vaccine or placebo injection, samples were drawn. Specimen: peripheral blood, collected in a trial of Ad26.COV2.S vaccine versus placebo. These receptors came from a person aged 18-65 years who received the Ad26.COV2.S COVID-19 vaccine or a placebo.

V is TRBV18 and J is TRBJ1-5, with TRBD1 matching 10 bases. CDR1 and CDR2 (germline): KGHSH, LQKENI. V lost 4 bases to trimming and J lost 4 bases; unmatched junction nucleotides: 1. This CDR3 has 14 residues. CDR3 loop: CASSLGQGNQPQHF. The CDR3 coding sequence is TGTGCCAGCTCACTGGGACAGGGGAATCAGCCCCAGCATTTT.

The rearrangement joins TRBV2 to TRBJ1-1; D gene unclear. Trimming left V 7 bases short and J 2 bases short, with 14 bases between. The V gene's germline CDR1 is SNHLY and CDR2 FYNNEI. The CDR3 extends over 14 amino acids. CDR3 sequence: CASNGLGSNTEAFF. Written as DNA, the CDR3 is TGTGCCAGCAACGGTCTGGGCAGCAACACTGAAGCTTTCTTT.

The rearrangement joins TRBV18 to TRBJ2-7, with a possible D match to TRBD1 (5 bases). The germline gives CDR1 KGHSH, CDR2 LQKENI. V lost 3 bases and J 2 bases, leaving 11 bases between the germline ends. The CDR3 runs 14 residues. CDR3 bases: TGTGCCAGCTCACCTATCGACAGCACCTACGAGCAGTACTTC. The encoded protein is CASSPIDSTYEQYF.

The V call is TRBV7-6, the J call TRBJ1-5, with D unresolved. The CDR3 has 16 amino acids. V shed 0 bases and J shed 6 bases, with 15 bases lying between them. The germline gives CDR1 SGHVS, CDR2 FNYEAQ. CDR3 in DNA: TGTGCCAGCAGCTTAGCGGGCTGGGATTCGGTTCAGCCCCAGCATTTT. This sequence encodes CASSLAGWDSVQPQHF.